This T cell receptor (beta chain) appears in the sequencing data of a study of T cell responses to AZD1222 COVID-19 vaccine. Study-wide findings and caveats: Baseline serostatus was positive in only six AZD1222 recipients. Spike-specific TCR breadth and depth went up after people got two AZD1222 doses. Distributed over spike, vaccine-associated CD4 TCRs predominated at 160-218 and 743-854. Clonal diversity was possibly underestimated; the donors were predominantly white British and more often female.

Remarks on this clone: The antigen is unknown.

Libraries were prepared by immunoSEQ multiplex PCR; TCRdb keeps only in-frame clonotypes and omits some of them. The table has about 140,000 clones, 80% to 90% seen once. The CDR3 spans 16 residues. CDR1 and CDR2 (germline): SGDLS, YYNGEE. The trim removed 3 bases at V and 3 bases at J, leaving 2 bases unmatched. V gene TRBV9 combines with J gene TRBJ2-2; 13 bases line up with TRBD2. The sample here was peripheral blood, taken on day 0 of AZD1222 vaccination. The TCR comes from an adult in good health. The CDR3: CASSAGLAGDTGELFF. CDR3 coding DNA: TGTGCCAGCAGCGCAGGACTAGCGGGGGACACCGGGGAGCTGTTTTTT.